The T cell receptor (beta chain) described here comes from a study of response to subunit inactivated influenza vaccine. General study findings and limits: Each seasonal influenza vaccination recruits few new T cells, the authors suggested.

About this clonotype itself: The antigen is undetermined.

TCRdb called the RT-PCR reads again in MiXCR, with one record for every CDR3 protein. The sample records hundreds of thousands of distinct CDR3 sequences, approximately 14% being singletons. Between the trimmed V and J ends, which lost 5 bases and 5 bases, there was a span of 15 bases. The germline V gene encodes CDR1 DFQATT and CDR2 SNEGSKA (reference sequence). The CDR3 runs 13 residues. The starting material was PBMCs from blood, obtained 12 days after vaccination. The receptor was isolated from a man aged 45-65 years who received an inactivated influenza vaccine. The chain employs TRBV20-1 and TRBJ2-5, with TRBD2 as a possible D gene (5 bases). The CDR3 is CSAQRGRGETQYF. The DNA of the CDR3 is TGCAGTGCTCAAAGAGGGCGCGGGGAGACCCAGTACTTC.